One sample yielded the 5 T cell receptor beta chains listed below, sequenced in a study of T cell responses to AZD1222 COVID-19 vaccine. Profiling relied on immunoSEQ multiplex PCR, and the TCRdb table lists in-frame clones only, not all of them. The profile shows about 150,000 clones, 87% of them singletons. The specimen comprised peripheral blood, sampled 28 days after the second AZD1222 dose. These receptors came from an adult who received the AZD1222 COVID-19 vaccine.

The chain joins TRBV28 to TRBJ1-4; TRBD1 matches 7 bases. The ends lost 7 bases at V and 4 bases at J; junction bases unmatched: 6. The length of the CDR3 is 14 residues. Looked up from germline, CDR1 is MDHEN and CDR2 is SYDVKM. CDR3 sequence (DNA): TGTGCCAGCACCCAGGGGGGCCATAATGAAAAACTGTTTTTT. Protein: CASTQGGHNEKLFF.

V usage is TRBV5-1 and J usage is TRBJ2-1; TRBD1 is a possible D gene (5 bases). Trimming pared 0 bases from V and 6 bases from J, leaving 13 bases between. This CDR3 is built from 15 residues. Germline V lookup: CDR1 SGHRS, CDR2 YFSETQ. CDR3 loop: CASSLEGLGVNEQFF. The CDR3 nucleotides are TGCGCCAGCAGCTTGGAGGGGCTAGGGGTCAATGAGCAGTTCTTC.

This clone was seen only once. The chain carries TRBV10-3 and TRBJ2-2; 7 bases line up with TRBD2. Trimming at V came to 6 bases and at J to 2 bases, leaving 9 bases not matched to a gene. CDR3 length: 16 amino acids. Germline V gene lookup returns CDR1 ENHRY and CDR2 SYGVKD. The CDR3 nucleotides are TGTGCCATCAGCCAACTAGCGTTGGAAAACACCGGGGAGCTGTTTTTT. Residues: CAISQLALENTGELFF.

The J gene is TRBJ1-6, the V gene TRBV4-2; D is possibly TRBD1 (6 bases). The CDR3 is 16 amino acids. Trimming cost V 0 bases and J 7 bases, with 13 bases left between them. Germline CDR1 reads LGHNA; CDR2 reads YNFKEQ. CDR3 protein: CASSQDKGGRNSPLHF. Written as DNA, the CDR3 is TGTGCCAGCAGCCAAGATAAGGGGGGGAGGAATTCACCCCTCCACTTT.

The chain is built from TRBV5-4 and TRBJ1-1; 11 bases are a match to TRBD1. Germline CDR1 reads SGHNT; CDR2 reads YYREEE (reference sequence). The CDR3 has 13 amino acids. The DNA of the CDR3 is TGTGCAGCAGGACAGGGGGCGCGAACTGAAGCTTTCTTT. Translating it yields CAAGQGARTEAFF.